These 26 T cell receptor beta chains were all obtained from the same sample, sequenced in a study of CD8+CD57+ T cells in acquired aplastic anemia. Whoever was chosen for sequencing had shown CD8+CD57+ cell expansion by flow cytometry. Genomic DNA served as template for TCR beta VDJ and CDR3 profiling. Via MiXCR, TCRdb re-called the reads, giving one row per CDR3 protein. The table includes more than 150,000 distinct CDR3 sequences, 48% detected once. Sequenced sample: sorted CD4+, CD8+, or CD8+CD57+ T cells (not recorded which) from PBMCs. All receptors come from a human donor with aplastic anemia.

The gene calls are TRBV6-1 and TRBJ2-3; possible D gene TRBD2, 6 bases. This CDR3 contains 14 residues. Germline assignment: CDR1 MNHNS and CDR2 SASEGT. The V gene lost 7 bases and the J gene lost 2 bases, with 13 bases spanning the gap. As DNA, the CDR3 is TGTGCCAGCAAGGTCGCGGGGTACACAGATACGCAGTATTTT. It codes for CASKVAGYTDTQYF.

The chain recombines TRBV5-1 with TRBJ2-1, with TRBD1 as a possible D gene (6 bases). Germline CDR1 and CDR2: SGHRS and YFSETQ. The CDR3 is made up of 14 amino acids. Between the trimmed V and J ends, which lost 2 bases and 5 bases, there was a span of 11 bases. In nucleotides, the CDR3 is TGCGCCAGCAGCTTAGGACAGCCTGACAATGAGCAGTTCTTC. This codes for CASSLGQPDNEQFF.

This clonotype was recorded at least ten times. J is TRBJ1-2 and V is TRBV20-1; D call uncertain. From germline, CDR1 is DFQATT and CDR2 SNEGSKA (reference sequence). The CDR3 totals 14 residues. V shed 6 bases and J shed 5 bases, with 19 bases lying between them. The DNA of the CDR3 is TGCAGTGCCGCCGTTCGAGGACGTCCTTATGGCTACACCTTC. Its protein product is CSAAVRGRPYGYTF.

The chain is built from TRBV6-5 and TRBJ2-1; D gene unclear. V lost 6 bases and J lost 2, with 14 bases in between. The CDR3 loop spans 15 amino acids. CDR1 is MNHEY, CDR2 SVGAGI, per germline. The CDR3 DNA reads as TGTGCCAGCAGCCGTCCTGGACGGGCCTACAATGAGCAGTTCTTC. Translated: CASSRPGRAYNEQFF.

This chain joins TRBV7-9 and TRBJ2-5, with D perhaps matching TRBD2 (5 bases). This CDR3 is built from 12 residues. Per the germline V gene, CDR1 is SEHNR and CDR2 is FQNEAQ (reference sequence). V lost 8 bases, J lost 4 bases, and 11 bases lay in between. The CDR3 nucleotides are TGTGCCAGCTCGACCGGGATAGAGACCCAGTACTTC. Translated, it gives CASSTGIETQYF.

This clonotype has a handful of counts. The chain recombines TRBV10-2 with TRBJ1-2; the D gene is possibly TRBD1 (5 bases). There are 14 residues in the CDR3. V dropped 0 bases and J dropped 6 bases, with 11 bases sitting between them. Germline CDR1 and CDR2: WSHSY and SAAADI. CDR3 residues: CASSESRGKDGYTF. In nucleotides, the CDR3 is TGCGCCAGCAGTGAGTCAAGGGGAAAGGATGGCTACACCTTC.

The rearrangement uses TRBV2 and TRBJ1-2; tentatively, D is TRBD1 (6 bases). The CDR3 runs to 13 residues. Germline loops: CDR1 SNHLY, CDR2 FYNNEI. V was trimmed by 7 bases and J by 6 bases, leaving 15 bases between them. For the CDR3, the DNA is TGTGCCAGCAACCCTCAATCAGGGGATGGCTACACCTTC. Its protein product is CASNPQSGDGYTF.

This rearrangement joins TRBV19 to TRBJ2-7, with 8 bases fitting TRBD1. The V gene's germline CDR1 is LNHDA and CDR2 SQIVND (reference sequence). The J segment lost 6 bases and the V segment lost 5 bases, leaving 6 bases of the junction unmatched. The CDR3 runs 13 residues. The CDR3 DNA reads as TGTGCCAGTAGTCAGGGGGCGACGCGCGAGCAGTACTTC. Translation gives CASSQGATREQYF.

In its sample, this clonotype was seen many times. V and J are TRBV13 and TRBJ2-1; 10 bases agree with TRBD1. J gave up 9 bases and V 4 bases, and 9 bases lay outside the gene matches. This CDR3 is 15 amino acids long. Per germline, CDR1 PRHDT and CDR2 FYEKMQ (reference sequence). The CDR3 bases are TGTGCCAGCAGCTCCCGACGGACAGGGGGTGGTGAGCAGTTCTTC. It encodes CASSSRRTGGGEQFF.

This clonotype was recorded at least ten times. The CDR3 DNA sequence: TGTGCCAGCGCCCAGGGAGGGGCCCTTTACGAGCAGTACTTC. As protein: CASAQGGALYEQYF. J is TRBJ2-7 and V is TRBV12-3 or TRBV12-4; TRBD2 aligns across 7 bases. The CDR3 has 14 residues. The V gene end was trimmed by 8 bases and the J gene end by 4 bases; junction bases not matched to a gene: 11.

The chain has TRBV6-5 and TRBJ2-5; 7 nucleotides agree with TRBD1. Germline V CDR1 and CDR2: MNHEY, SVGAGI. The V and J ends lost 2 bases and 4 bases, in that order; junction bases with no gene match: 1. The CDR3 length is 13 residues. CDR3 region: CASSYRQGETQYF. DNA for the CDR3: TGTGCCAGCAGTTACCGACAGGGAGAGACCCAGTACTTC.

The V and J genes are TRBV7-2 and TRBJ2-3; possibly TRBD2 for D (5 bases). The CDR3 consists of 13 residues. Per the germline V gene, CDR1 is SGHTA and CDR2 is FQGNSA. V lost 4 bases and J 3 bases, leaving 8 bases between the germline ends. The CDR3 reads CASSSWRTDTQYF. The CDR3 DNA reads as TGTGCCAGCAGCTCGTGGAGGACAGATACGCAGTATTTT.

V gene TRBV9 combines with J gene TRBJ2-1, with 11 bases identical to TRBD2. The CDR3 is 17 amino acids. J lost 7 bases, V lost 0 bases, and 9 bases had no gene match. CDR1 and CDR2 (germline): SGDLS, YYNGEE. CDR3 DNA sequence: TGTGCCAGCAGCGTAGGGTGGTCTAGCGGGGGGCGGAATGAGCAGTTCTTC. Protein: CASSVGWSSGGRNEQFF.

V is TRBV7-6 and J is TRBJ2-7; 9 nucleotides line up with TRBD1. Germline V CDR1 and CDR2: SGHVS, FNYEAQ. The J segment lost 13 bases and the V segment lost 1 base, leaving 17 bases of the junction unmatched. The CDR3 sequence is 16 residues long. The DNA of the CDR3 is TGTGCCAGCAGCTTAGTGTCGGGGTCGGGACAGGGTAATTATTACTTC. Its protein product is CASSLVSGSGQGNYYF.

This clonotype was seen repeatedly, ten times or more. The chain recombines TRBV7-3 with TRBJ2-1, with D tentatively TRBD2 (5 bases). This CDR3 comprises 15 residues. CDR1 and CDR2 from the germline V gene are SGHTA and FQGTGA. Trimming removed 3 bases from V and 2 bases from J, with 11 bases in between. The CDR3 spells CASSFGLHPYNEQFF. The DNA of the CDR3 is TGTGCCAGCAGCTTCGGACTCCACCCCTACAATGAGCAGTTCTTC.

Concerning this clonotype itself: Just one base apart from a much larger clone, this may be a read error. The V call is TRBV2, the J call TRBJ1-4, with no clear D. Germline loops: CDR1 SNHLY, CDR2 FYNNEI. The V and J ends lost 7 bases and 6 bases respectively, with 12 bases between them. This CDR3 has 13 amino acids. The CDR3 sequence is CASMGRDDEKLFF. The CDR3 region has the DNA TGTGCCAGCATGGGAAGGGATGATGAAAAACTGTTTTTT.

This clonotype was detected many times. The V and J genes are TRBV7-6 and TRBJ2-2; D is ambiguous. Germline V gene data show CDR1 as SGHVS and CDR2 as FNYEAQ. Trimming stripped 5 bases from V and 5 bases from J, with 3 bases between. The CDR3 is 11 residues long. The CDR3 sequence is CASSPTGELFF. The CDR3 DNA reads TGTGCCAGCAGCCCAACCGGGGAGCTGTTTTTT.

The V and J genes are TRBV29-1 and TRBJ2-7; D unclear. The CDR3 spans 14 residues. Per the germline V gene, CDR1 is SQVTM and CDR2 is ANQGSEA. Trimming removed 5 bases at V and 0 bases at J, with 14 bases between. CDR3 DNA sequence: TGCAGCGTTACCCGGACCTCAAGCTCCTACGAGCAGTACTTC. This encodes CSVTRTSSSYEQYF.

This chain joins TRBV10-1 and TRBJ1-6, with 9 bases lining up with TRBD1. Germline V gives CDR1 WNHNN, CDR2 SYGVQD (reference sequence). The CDR3 covers 13 residues. V shed 8 bases, J shed 10 bases, and the junction held 6 bases outside the gene matches. The CDR3 DNA follows: TGCGCCAGCTGGGACAGGGTGGCCTCACCCCTCCACTTT. It is translated as CASWDRVASPLHF.

This clonotype has a handful of counts. The chain links TRBV7-2 to TRBJ2-1; 7 positions match TRBD1. CDR3 length: 12 amino acids. The germline V gene encodes CDR1 SGHTA and CDR2 FQGNSA. With V trimmed by 4 bases and J by 7 bases, 1 base remained unmatched. CDR3 nucleotide sequence: TGTGCCAGCAGCTACAGGGGTAATGAGCAGTTCTTC. Amino acids: CASSYRGNEQFF.

This clonotype was picked up a small number of times. The chain links TRBV15 to TRBJ2-1; TRBD2 might be the D (5 bases). CDR1 LNHNV and CDR2 YYDKDF come from the germline V gene (reference sequence). This CDR3 has 14 amino acids. V lost 4 bases to trimming and J lost 8 bases, with 15 bases between them. The CDR3 DNA is TGTGCCACCAGCATTCTCGGGGTCGGCTATGAGCAGTTCTTC. The encoded protein is CATSILGVGYEQFF.

This clonotype was found a few times. The V gene is TRBV19, the J gene TRBJ2-7, with TRBD2 as a possible D gene (6 bases). Germline values: CDR1 LNHDA, CDR2 SQIVND (reference sequence). Trimming shortened V by 7 bases and J by 2 bases, and 18 bases separated the two germline ends. The CDR3 runs to 15 residues. This CDR3 reads CASMRQFGGTYEQYF. The CDR3 DNA sequence: TGTGCCAGTATGCGACAGTTCGGAGGGACCTACGAGCAGTACTTC.

This clonotype was seen at least ten times. The V call is TRBV29-1, the J call TRBJ2-5; 9 positions match TRBD1. Germline CDR1 reads SQVTM; CDR2 reads ANQGSEA. V was pared by 5 bases and J by 5 bases, with 9 bases of the junction left unmatched. The CDR3 is made up of 14 amino acids. CDR3 sequence reads: CSVFETGGGETQYF. CDR3 bases: TGCAGCGTTTTCGAGACAGGGGGAGGGGAGACCCAGTACTTC.

The chain has TRBV7-3 and TRBJ2-7; the match to TRBD1 covers 7 bases. Germline CDR1 and CDR2: SGHTA and FQGTGA. V was pared by 8 bases and J by 6 bases, with 4 bases of the junction left unmatched. The CDR3 contains 11 residues. The CDR3 DNA follows: TGTGCCAGCTCTAGGGGGCTCGAGCAGTACTTC. Translation gives CASSRGLEQYF. The variable domain in full, completed from reference TRBV7-3 and TRBJ2-7, reads GAGVSQTPSNKVTEKGKYVELRCDPISGHTALYWYRQSLGQGPEFLIYFQGTGAADDSGLPNDRFFAVRPEGSVSTLKIQRTERGDSAVYLCASSRGLEQYFGPGTRLTVT.

This clonotype was detected many times. V gene TRBV3-1 combines with J gene TRBJ2-7, with 10 bases matching TRBD2. Germline lookup yields CDR1 LGHDT and CDR2 YNNKEL (reference sequence). V trimming: 1 base; J trimming: 9 bases; junction bases outside the gene matches: 9. The CDR3 runs 15 residues. The CDR3 DNA reads TGTGCCAGCAGCCAAGCCGAGCGGGAGGGCCATGCGCAGTACTTC. Residues: CASSQAEREGHAQYF.

With respect to this clonotype: One base away lies a much larger clone, so this may be a sequencing read error. V is TRBV5-1 and J is TRBJ2-7, with no clear D. CDR3 size: 12 residues. Germline values: CDR1 SGHRS, CDR2 YFSETQ. Trimming stripped 3 bases from V and 6 bases from J, with 10 bases between. CDR3 in DNA: TGCGCCAGCAGCTCGGTTGACGGCGAGCAGTACTTC. This gives the protein CASSSVDGEQYF.